The rows below give T cell receptor beta chains drawn from one sample of a study of CD4 T cells in relation to SARS-CoV-2 and coronaviruses. The data were produced by immunoSEQ multiplex PCR, yet TCRdb's version contains in-frame clones alone and is incomplete. The sample shows 27,000 or so clones, around 76% of them seen only once. Which antigens these TCRs recognize remains unknown. Sequencing used CD4+ T cells from PBMCs, cultured in vitro. These receptors were taken from a human donor in good health. Both conserved end residues are part of each CDR3. A D gene is named only where the DNA matches it firmly. Where a row states a size, it is once, few, many or the class of an expanded clone; other rows omit it.

TRBV5-1	few	TRBD2	TRBJ2-3	TGCGCCAGCAGCTTGGGGGTAGCGGGAGGTACAGATACGCAGTATTTT	CASSLGVAGGTDTQYF
TRBV5-1	.	.	TRBJ2-3	TGCGCCAGCAGCTTGGGGACTATATCAGATACGCAGTATTTT	CASSLGTISDTQYF
TRBV3-1/TRBV3-2	.	.	TRBJ2-3	TGTGCCAGCAGCCAAGAATGGGGCTATCACACAGATACGCAGTATTTT	CASSQEWGYHTDTQYF
TRBV19	.	.	TRBJ1-5	TGTGCCAGTAGCCACGACCCCCCTGGTCAGCCCCAGCATTTT	CASSHDPPGQPQHF
TRBV5-1	few	.	TRBJ1-1	TGCGCCAGCAGCTCCGAGGGAGGGGAAGGCACTGAAGCTTTCTTT	CASSSEGGEGTEAFF
TRBV7-2	.	.	TRBJ1-6	TGTGCCAGCAGCTTAGGTCAGGCTTCACCCCTCCACTTT	CASSLGQASPLHF
TRBV3-1/TRBV3-2	.	TRBD1	TRBJ2-1	TGTGCCAGCAGCCAAGATTATTTATCAGGGACAGGGGGCGGTGAGCAGTTCTTC	CASSQDYLSGTGGGEQFF
TRBV29-1	few	.	TRBJ2-1	TGCAGCGGCGAGACAGGTTGGGGCAATGAGCAGTTCTTC	CSGETGWGNEQFF
TRBV18	.	TRBD1	TRBJ1-6	TGTGCCAGCTCACCGCGACAGGGGACGGGTAATTCACCCCTCCACTTT	CASSPRQGTGNSPLHF
TRBV4-2	.	TRBD2	TRBJ2-7	TGTGCCAGCAGCCAGACCACTAGCGGTAACTACGAGCAGTACTTC	CASSQTTSGNYEQYF